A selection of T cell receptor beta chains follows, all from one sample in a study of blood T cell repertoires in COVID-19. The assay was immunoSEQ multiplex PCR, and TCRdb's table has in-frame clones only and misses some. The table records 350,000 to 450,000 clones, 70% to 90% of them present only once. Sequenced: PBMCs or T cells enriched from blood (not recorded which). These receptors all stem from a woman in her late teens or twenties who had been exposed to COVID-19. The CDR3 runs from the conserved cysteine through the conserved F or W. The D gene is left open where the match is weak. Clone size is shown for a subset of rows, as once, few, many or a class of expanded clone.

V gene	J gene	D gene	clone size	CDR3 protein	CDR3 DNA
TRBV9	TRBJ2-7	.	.	CASSVGTGYYEQYF	TGTGCCAGCAGCGTAGGAACAGGGTACTACGAGCAGTACTTC
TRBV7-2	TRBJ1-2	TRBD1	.	CASSLGPGQGKDGYTF	TGTGCCAGCAGCCTCGGCCCTGGACAGGGGAAGGATGGCTACACCTTC
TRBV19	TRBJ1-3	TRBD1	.	CASSTDRAPGNTIYF	TGTGCCAGTAGTACGGACAGGGCACCTGGAAACACCATATATTTT
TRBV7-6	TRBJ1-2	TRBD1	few	CASSAGTGPINYGYTF	TGTGCCAGCAGCGCCGGGACAGGGCCGATTAACTATGGCTACACCTTC
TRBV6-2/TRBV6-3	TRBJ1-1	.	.	CASSPGHPNTEAFF	TGTGCCAGCAGCCCGGGACACCCGAACACTGAAGCTTTCTTT
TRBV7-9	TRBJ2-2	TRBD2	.	CASSPVAGPNTGELFF	TGTGCCAGCAGCCCGGTAGCGGGGCCGAACACCGGGGAGCTGTTTTTT
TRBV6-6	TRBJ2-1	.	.	CASSDGPRGNEQFF	TGTGCCAGCAGTGATGGACCCCGGGGCAATGAGCAGTTCTTC
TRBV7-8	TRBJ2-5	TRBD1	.	CASSLGTGTGALGTQYF	TGTGCCAGCAGCTTAGGAACCGGGACAGGGGCACTTGGGACCCAGTACTTC
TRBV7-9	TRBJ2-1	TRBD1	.	CASSQLNRGRDEQFF	TGTGCCAGCAGCCAGTTAAACAGGGGCCGCGATGAGCAGTTCTTC
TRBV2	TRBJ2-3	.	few	CASSVIRGTQYF	TGTGCCAGCAGTGTCATCAGGGGCACGCAGTATTTT
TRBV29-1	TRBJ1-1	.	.	CSVLGTSWFF	TGCAGCGTCCTGGGGACATCTTGGTTCTTT
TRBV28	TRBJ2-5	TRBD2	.	CAVRSGGAGTQYF	TGTGCCGTCCGTAGCGGGGGGGCCGGGACCCAGTACTTC
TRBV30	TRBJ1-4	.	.	CAFTAGTHEKLFF	TGTGCCTTCACGGCCGGGACTCATGAAAAACTGTTTTTT
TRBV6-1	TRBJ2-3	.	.	CASSEATGSTDTQYF	TGTGCCAGCAGTGAAGCGACGGGGAGCACAGATACGCAGTATTTT
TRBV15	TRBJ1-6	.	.	CATSRGTANNSPLHF	TGTGCCACCAGCAGAGGGACAGCCAATAATTCACCCCTCCACTTT
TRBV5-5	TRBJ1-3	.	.	CASSLIQGSGNTIYF	TGTGCCAGCAGCTTGATCCAGGGCTCTGGAAACACCATATATTTT
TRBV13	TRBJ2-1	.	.	CASSLRLAGRYNEQFF	TGTGCCAGCAGCTTAAGGCTAGCCGGTCGATACAATGAGCAGTTCTTC
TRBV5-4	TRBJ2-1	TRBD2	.	CASSKGLDNEQFF	TGTGCCAGCAGCAAGGGACTAGACAATGAGCAGTTCTTC
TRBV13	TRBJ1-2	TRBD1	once	CASSSTGGPNYGYTF	TGTGCCAGCAGCTCGACAGGGGGACCTAACTATGGCTACACCTTC
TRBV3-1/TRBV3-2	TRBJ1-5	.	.	CASSRGLRQPQHF	TGTGCCAGCAGCCGAGGGCTCCGACAGCCCCAGCATTTT
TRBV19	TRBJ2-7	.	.	CASSGATSKREQYF	TGTGCCAGTAGTGGGGCGACTAGTAAGCGCGAGCAGTACTTC
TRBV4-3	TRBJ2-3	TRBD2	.	CASSLSTSGGTDTQYF	TGCGCCAGCAGCCTATCGACTAGCGGGGGCACAGATACGCAGTATTTT
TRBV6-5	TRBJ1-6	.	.	CASAREGNSPLHF	TGTGCCAGCGCCCGGGAGGGAAATTCACCCCTCCACTTT
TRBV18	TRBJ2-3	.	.	CASSLGVKRSTDTQYF	TGTGCCAGCTCACTCGGGGTCAAGCGAAGCACAGATACGCAGTATTTT
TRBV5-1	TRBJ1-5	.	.	CASSLEGQNQPQHF	TGCGCCAGCAGCTTGGAGGGGCAAAATCAGCCCCAGCATTTT